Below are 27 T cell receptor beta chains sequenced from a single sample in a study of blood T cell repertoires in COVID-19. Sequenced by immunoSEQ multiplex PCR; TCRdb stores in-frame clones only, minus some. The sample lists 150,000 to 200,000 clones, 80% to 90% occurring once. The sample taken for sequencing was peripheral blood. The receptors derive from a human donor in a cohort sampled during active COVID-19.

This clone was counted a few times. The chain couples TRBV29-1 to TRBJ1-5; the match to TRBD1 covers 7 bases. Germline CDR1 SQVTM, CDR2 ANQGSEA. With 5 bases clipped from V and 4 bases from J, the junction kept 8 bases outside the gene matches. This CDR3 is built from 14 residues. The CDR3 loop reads CSVNSGTANQPQHF. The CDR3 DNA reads TGCAGCGTTAATTCCGGGACAGCTAATCAGCCCCAGCATTTT.

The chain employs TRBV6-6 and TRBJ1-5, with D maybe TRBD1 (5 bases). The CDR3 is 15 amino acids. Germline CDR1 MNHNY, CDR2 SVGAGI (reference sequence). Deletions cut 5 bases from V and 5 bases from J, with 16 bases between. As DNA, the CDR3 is TGTGCCAGCAGTCCAGTAAGGCAGGGTGATCAGCCCCAGCATTTT. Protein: CASSPVRQGDQPQHF.

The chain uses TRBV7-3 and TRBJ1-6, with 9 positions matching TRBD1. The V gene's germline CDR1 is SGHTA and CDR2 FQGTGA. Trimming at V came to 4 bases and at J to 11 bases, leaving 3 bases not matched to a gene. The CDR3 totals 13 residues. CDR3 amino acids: CASSSDRGAPLHF. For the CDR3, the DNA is TGTGCCAGCAGCTCGGACAGGGGCGCACCCCTCCACTTT.

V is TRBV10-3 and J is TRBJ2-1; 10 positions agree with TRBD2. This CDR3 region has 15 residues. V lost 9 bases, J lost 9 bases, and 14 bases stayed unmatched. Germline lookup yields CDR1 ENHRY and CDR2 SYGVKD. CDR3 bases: TGTGCCATTCGGGGGCAACTAGCGGGATTATCTGAGCAGTTCTTC. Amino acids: CAIRGQLAGLSEQFF.

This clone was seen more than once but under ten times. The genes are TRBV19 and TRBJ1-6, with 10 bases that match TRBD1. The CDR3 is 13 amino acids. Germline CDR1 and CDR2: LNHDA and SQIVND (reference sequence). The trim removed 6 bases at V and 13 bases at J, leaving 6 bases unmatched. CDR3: CASRPGQGTPLHF. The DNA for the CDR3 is TGTGCCAGTAGGCCGGGACAGGGGACTCCCCTCCACTTT.

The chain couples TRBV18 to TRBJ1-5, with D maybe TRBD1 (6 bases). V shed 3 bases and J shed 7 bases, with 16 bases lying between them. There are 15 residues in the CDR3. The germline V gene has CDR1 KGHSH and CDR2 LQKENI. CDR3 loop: CASSPLPRGGQPQHF. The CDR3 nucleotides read TGTGCCAGCTCACCCCTACCCAGGGGTGGGCAGCCCCAGCATTTT.

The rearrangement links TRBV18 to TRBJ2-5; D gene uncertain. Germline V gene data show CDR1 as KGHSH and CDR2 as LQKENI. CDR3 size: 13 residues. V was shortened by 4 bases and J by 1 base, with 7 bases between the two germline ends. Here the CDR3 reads CASSQQAQETQYF. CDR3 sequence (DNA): TGTGCCAGCTCACAGCAGGCCCAAGAGACCCAGTACTTC.

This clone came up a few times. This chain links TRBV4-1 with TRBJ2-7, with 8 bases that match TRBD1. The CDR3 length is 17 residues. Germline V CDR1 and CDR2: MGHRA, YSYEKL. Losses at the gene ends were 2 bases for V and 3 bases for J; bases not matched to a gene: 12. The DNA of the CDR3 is TGCGCCAGCAGCCAAACGGACCTTGGACAGGGCCACTACGAGCAGTACTTC. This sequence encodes CASSQTDLGQGHYEQYF.

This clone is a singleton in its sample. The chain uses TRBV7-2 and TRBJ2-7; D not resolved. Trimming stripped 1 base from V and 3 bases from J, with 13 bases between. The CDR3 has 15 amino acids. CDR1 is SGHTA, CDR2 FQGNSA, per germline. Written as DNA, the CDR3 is TGTGCCAGCAGCTTAGACCCCGGCGGCCTCTACGAGCAGTACTTC. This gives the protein CASSLDPGGLYEQYF.

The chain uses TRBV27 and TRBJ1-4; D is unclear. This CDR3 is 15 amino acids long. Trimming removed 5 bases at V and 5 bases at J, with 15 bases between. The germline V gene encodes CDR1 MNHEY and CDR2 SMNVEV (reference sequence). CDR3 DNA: TGTGCCAGCAGTCCCACCCCTACGATAAATGAAAAACTGTTTTTT. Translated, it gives CASSPTPTINEKLFF.

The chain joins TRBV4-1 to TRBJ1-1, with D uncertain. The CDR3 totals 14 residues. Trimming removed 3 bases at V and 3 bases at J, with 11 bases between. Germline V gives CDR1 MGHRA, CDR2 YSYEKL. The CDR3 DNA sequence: TGCGCCAGCAGCCAGATCTGGGAGGACACTGAAGCTTTCTTT. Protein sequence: CASSQIWEDTEAFF.

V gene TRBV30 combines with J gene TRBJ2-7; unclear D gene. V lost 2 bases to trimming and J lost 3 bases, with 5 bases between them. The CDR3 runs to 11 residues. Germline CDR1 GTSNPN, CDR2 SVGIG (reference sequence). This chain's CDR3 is CAWSSVYEQYF. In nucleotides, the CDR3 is TGTGCCTGGAGTTCCGTCTACGAGCAGTACTTC.

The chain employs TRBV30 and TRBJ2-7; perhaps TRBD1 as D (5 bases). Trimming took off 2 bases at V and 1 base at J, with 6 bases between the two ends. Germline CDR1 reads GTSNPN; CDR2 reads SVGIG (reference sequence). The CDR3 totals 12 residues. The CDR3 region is CAWSKGSYEQYF. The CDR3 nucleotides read TGTGCCTGGAGTAAGGGGTCCTACGAGCAGTACTTC.

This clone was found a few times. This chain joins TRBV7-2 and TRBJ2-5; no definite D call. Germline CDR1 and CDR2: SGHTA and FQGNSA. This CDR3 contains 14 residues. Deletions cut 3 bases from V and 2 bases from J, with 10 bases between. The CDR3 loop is CASSFYAVQETQYF. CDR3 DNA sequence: TGTGCCAGCAGCTTCTATGCCGTACAAGAGACCCAGTACTTC.

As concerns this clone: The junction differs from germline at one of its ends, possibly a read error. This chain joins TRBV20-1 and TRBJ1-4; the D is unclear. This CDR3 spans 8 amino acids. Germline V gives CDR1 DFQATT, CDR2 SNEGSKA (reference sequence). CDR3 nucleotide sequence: TGCAGTGTAAGCGGGGAGGTTTTT. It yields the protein CSVSGEVF.

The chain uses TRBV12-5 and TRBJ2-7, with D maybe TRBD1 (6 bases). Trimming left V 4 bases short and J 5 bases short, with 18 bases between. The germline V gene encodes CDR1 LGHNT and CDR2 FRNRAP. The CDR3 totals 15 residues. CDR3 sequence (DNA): TGTGCTAGTGGTTCAGAGGGGACACCCCAGGACGAGCAGTACTTC. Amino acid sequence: CASGSEGTPQDEQYF.

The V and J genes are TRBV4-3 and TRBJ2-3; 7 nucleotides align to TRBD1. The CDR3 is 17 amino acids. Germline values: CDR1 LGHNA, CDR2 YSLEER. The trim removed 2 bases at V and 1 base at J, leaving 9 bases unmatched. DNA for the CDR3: TGCGCCAGCAGCCAATGGACACAGGGGATGGGCACAGATACGCAGTATTTT. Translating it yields CASSQWTQGMGTDTQYF.

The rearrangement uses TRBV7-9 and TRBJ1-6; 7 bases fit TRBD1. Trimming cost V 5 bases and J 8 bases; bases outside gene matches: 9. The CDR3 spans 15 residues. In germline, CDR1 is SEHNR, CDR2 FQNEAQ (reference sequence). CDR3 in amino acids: CASSPGQATDSPLHF. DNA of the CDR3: TGTGCCAGCAGCCCCGGACAGGCGACGGATTCACCCCTCCACTTT. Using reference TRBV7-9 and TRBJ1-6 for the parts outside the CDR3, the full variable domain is DTGVSQNPRHKITKRGQNVTFRCDPISEHNRLYWYRQTLGQGPEFLTYFQNEAQLEKSRLLSDRFSAERPKGSFSTLEIQRTEQGDSAMYLCASSPGQATDSPLHFGNGTRLTVT.

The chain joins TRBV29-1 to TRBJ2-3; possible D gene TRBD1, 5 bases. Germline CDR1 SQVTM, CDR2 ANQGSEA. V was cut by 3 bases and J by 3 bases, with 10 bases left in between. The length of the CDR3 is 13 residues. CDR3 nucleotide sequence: TGCAGCGTTGACAGGGTTCATACAGATACGCAGTATTTT. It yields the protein CSVDRVHTDTQYF.

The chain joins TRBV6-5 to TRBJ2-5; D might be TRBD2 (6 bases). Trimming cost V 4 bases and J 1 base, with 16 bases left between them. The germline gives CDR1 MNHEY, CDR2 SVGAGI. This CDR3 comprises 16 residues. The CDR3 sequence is CASSFRTRGFQETQYF. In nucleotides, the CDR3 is TGTGCCAGCAGTTTCCGAACACGGGGGTTCCAAGAGACCCAGTACTTC.

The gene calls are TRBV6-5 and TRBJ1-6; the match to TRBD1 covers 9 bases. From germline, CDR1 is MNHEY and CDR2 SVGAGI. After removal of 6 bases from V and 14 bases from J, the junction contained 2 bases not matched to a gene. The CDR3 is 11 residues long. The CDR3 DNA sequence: TGTGCCAGCAGGTGGACAGGGGCCCTCCACTTT. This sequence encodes CASRWTGALHF.

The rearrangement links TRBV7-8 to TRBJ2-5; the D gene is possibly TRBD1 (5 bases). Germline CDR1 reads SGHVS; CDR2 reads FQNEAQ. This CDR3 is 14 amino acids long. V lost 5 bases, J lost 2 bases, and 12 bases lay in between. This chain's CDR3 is CASSVRTIQETQYF. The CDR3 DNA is TGTGCCAGCAGCGTGAGGACAATTCAAGAGACCCAGTACTTC.

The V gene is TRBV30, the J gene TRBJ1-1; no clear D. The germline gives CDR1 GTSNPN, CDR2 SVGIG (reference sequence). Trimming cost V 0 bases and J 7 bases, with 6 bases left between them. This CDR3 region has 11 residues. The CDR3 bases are TGTGCCTGGAGTGTACCGGGTGAAGCTTTCTTT. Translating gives CAWSVPGEAFF.

CDR3 protein: CASSPGPPPGYTF. Here the CDR3 DNA reads TGTGCCAGCAGTCCCGGTCCCCCCCCAGGCTACACCTTC. The chain combines TRBV6-5 with TRBJ1-2, with no clear D. The V end was cut by 5 bases, the J end by 8 bases, with 15 bases between. Germline CDR1 and CDR2: MNHEY and SVGAGI. This CDR3 region has 13 residues.

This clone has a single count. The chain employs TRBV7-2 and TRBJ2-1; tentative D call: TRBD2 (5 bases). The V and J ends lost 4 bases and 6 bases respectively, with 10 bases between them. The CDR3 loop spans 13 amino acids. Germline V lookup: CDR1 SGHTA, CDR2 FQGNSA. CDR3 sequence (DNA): TGTGCCAGCAGCTCTCTAGCCCCCAATGAGCAGTTCTTC. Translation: CASSSLAPNEQFF.

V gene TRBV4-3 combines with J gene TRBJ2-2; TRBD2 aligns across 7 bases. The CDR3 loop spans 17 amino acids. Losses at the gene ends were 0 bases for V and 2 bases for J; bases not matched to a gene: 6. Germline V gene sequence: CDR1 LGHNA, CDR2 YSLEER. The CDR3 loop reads CASSQEVQRGNTGELFF. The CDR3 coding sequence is TGCGCCAGCAGCCAAGAAGTCCAGCGGGGAAACACCGGGGAGCTGTTTTTT.

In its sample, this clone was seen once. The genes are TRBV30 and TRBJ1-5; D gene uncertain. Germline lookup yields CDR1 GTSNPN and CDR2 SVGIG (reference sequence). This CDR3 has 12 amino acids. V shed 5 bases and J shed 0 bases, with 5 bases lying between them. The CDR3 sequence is CAWGRSNQPQHF. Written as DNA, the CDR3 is TGTGCCTGGGGTCGTAGCAATCAGCCCCAGCATTTT.